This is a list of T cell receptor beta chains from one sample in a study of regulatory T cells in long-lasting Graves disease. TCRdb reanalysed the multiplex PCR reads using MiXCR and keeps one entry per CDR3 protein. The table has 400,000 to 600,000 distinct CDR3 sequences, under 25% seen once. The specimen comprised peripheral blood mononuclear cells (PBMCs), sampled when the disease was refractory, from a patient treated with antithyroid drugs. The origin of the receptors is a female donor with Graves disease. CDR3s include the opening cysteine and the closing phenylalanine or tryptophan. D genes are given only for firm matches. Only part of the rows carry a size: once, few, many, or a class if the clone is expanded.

CDR3: CASRPRIPGGDISAFF
DNA: TGTGCCAGCAGGCCCAGAATCCCAGGGGGCGATATCTCGGCTTTCTTT
size: many
D: TRBD1
V: TRBV27
J: TRBJ1-1

CDR3: CASLDRGRNSNQPQHF
DNA: TGTGCCAGTCTTGACAGGGGTAGGAATAGCAATCAGCCCCAGCATTTT
size: .
D: TRBD1
V: TRBV19
J: TRBJ1-5

CDR3: CASSMASGARTEAFF
DNA: TGTGCCAGTAGTATGGCCTCGGGGGCGAGGACTGAAGCTTTCTTT
size: few
D: .
V: TRBV19
J: TRBJ1-1

CDR3: CATSEGPGLAGYEQFF
DNA: TGTGCCACCAGTGAAGGACCGGGACTAGCGGGATATGAGCAGTTCTTC
size: .
D: TRBD2
V: TRBV24-1
J: TRBJ2-1

CDR3: CATSREPSRVTEAFF
DNA: TGTGCCACCAGCAGAGAGCCCAGCAGGGTCACTGAAGCTTTCTTT
size: many
D: .
V: TRBV15
J: TRBJ1-1

CDR3: CASSHGRQGGDTGELFF
DNA: TGTGCCAGTAGTCACGGACGGCAAGGAGGGGACACCGGGGAACTGTTTTTT
size: .
D: .
V: TRBV19
J: TRBJ2-2

CDR3: CSAVLREAFF
DNA: TGCAGTGCGGTGTTACGTGAAGCTTTCTTT
size: .
D: .
V: TRBV20-1
J: TRBJ1-1

CDR3: CASSIGRTQETQYF
DNA: TGTGCCAGTAGTATAGGCCGGACCCAAGAGACCCAGTACTTC
size: few
D: .
V: TRBV19
J: TRBJ2-5

CDR3: CASSYDFGGYGYTF
DNA: TGTGCCAGCAGTTACGACTTCGGAGGCTATGGCTACACCTTC
size: many
D: .
V: TRBV28
J: TRBJ1-2

CDR3: CASSFLPGYEKLFF
DNA: TGTGCCAGCAGCTTTCTCCCAGGGTATGAAAAACTGTTTTTT
size: .
D: .
V: TRBV7-2
J: TRBJ1-4

CDR3: CASSLRPPGLTPRGENIQYF
DNA: TGTGCCAGCAGCTTAAGGCCCCCGGGACTGACGCCAAGGGGGGAAAACATTCAGTACTTC
size: many
D: .
V: TRBV7-8
J: TRBJ2-4

CDR3: CASSLVRGEAFF
DNA: TGTGCCAGCAGTTTAGTAAGAGGGGAAGCTTTCTTT
size: many
D: .
V: TRBV12-3/TRBV12-4
J: TRBJ1-1

CDR3: CASSLGTRDSYEQYF
DNA: TGTGCCAGCAGTTTGGGGACACGAGACTCCTACGAGCAGTACTTC
size: many
D: .
V: TRBV12-3/TRBV12-4
J: TRBJ2-7

CDR3: CASSYGRDSSYEQYF
DNA: TGTGCCAGCAGTTACGGGCGGGATAGCTCCTACGAGCAGTACTTC
size: few
D: .
V: TRBV10-3
J: TRBJ2-7

CDR3: CASSLFQGPGGYTF
DNA: TGTGCCAGCAGCTTATTCCAGGGGCCAGGGGGCTACACCTTC
size: .
D: .
V: TRBV7-2
J: TRBJ1-2

CDR3: CASSSQTPGPNYGYTF
DNA: TGTGCCAGCAGCTCCCAGACTCCGGGACCTAACTATGGCTACACCTTC
size: .
D: .
V: TRBV27
J: TRBJ1-2

CDR3: CASSQGLAGDYEQYF
DNA: TGCGCCAGCAGCCAAGGGCTAGCGGGAGACTACGAGCAGTACTTC
size: few
D: TRBD2
V: TRBV4-3
J: TRBJ2-7

CDR3: CASSQEVAGTGETQYF
DNA: TGTGCCAGCAGCCAAGAGGTTGCGGGAACCGGGGAGACCCAGTACTTC
size: many
D: .
V: TRBV3-1
J: TRBJ2-5

CDR3: CAWSVIGGETQYF
DNA: TGTGCCTGGAGTGTTATTGGAGGGGAGACCCAGTACTTC
size: many
D: .
V: TRBV30
J: TRBJ2-5